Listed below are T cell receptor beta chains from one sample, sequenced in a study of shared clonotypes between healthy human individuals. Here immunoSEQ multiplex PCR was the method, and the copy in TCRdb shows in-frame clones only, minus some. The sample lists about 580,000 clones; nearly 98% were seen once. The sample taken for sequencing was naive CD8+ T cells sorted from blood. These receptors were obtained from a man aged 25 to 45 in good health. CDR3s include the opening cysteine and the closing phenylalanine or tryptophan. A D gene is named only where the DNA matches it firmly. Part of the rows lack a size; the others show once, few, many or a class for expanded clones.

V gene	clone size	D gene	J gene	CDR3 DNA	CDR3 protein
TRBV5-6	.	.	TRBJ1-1	TGTGCCAGCAGCTCTGCCGGGGGGAACACTGAAGCTTTCTTT	CASSSAGGNTEAFF
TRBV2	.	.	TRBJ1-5	TGTGCCAGCAATTCCGGTCAGCCCCAGCATTTT	CASNSGQPQHF
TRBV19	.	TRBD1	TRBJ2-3	TGTGCCAGTAGTAAACCACAGGGGACAGATACGCAGTATTTT	CASSKPQGTDTQYF
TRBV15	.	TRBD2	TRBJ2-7	TGTGCCACCAGCAGATTAGCGGGAGTCAACTACGAGCAGTACTTC	CATSRLAGVNYEQYF
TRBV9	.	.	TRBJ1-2	TGTGCCAGCAGCGAAGGGGCTTCCTATGGCTACACCTTC	CASSEGASYGYTF
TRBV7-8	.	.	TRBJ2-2	TGTGCCAGCAGCGATCTAGCGATCGCGAACACCGGGGAGCTGTTTTTT	CASSDLAIANTGELFF
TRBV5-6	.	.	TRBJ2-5	TGTGCCAGCAGCGGGTGGGGAGAGACCCAGTACTTC	CASSGWGETQYF
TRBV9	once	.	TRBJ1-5	TGTGCCAGCAGCGAAGGAGGGGGCAATCAGCCCCAGCATTTT	CASSEGGGNQPQHF
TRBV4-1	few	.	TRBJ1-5	TGCGCCAGCAGCCTGGCGACAGGAGCCGCGGAGCATTTT	CASSLATGAAEHF
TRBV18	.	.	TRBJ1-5	TGTGCCAGCTCACCCCGGGCGCAGGCACGAAGCAATCAGCCCCAGCATTTT	CASSPRAQARSNQPQHF
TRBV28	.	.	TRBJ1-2	TGTGCCAGCAGTTTAGGGGGGGCCGCTGGCTACACCTTC	CASSLGGAAGYTF